The entry below gives a single T cell receptor (beta chain) sequence along with its context. Its antigen remains undetermined. Base-call qualities are not available, and no considerably larger clone is one nucleotide away. The entry originates in a study of blood T cells in healthy people across ages (dated by TCRdb to between 2015 and 2016). Broadly, across the study: Template switching captured roughly one uniquely barcoded TCR beta cDNA molecule per two T cells in model experiments. To track age-related changes in TCR beta repertoire diversity, the study relied on deep sequencing normalized with unique cDNA molecular identifiers. Four age groups were formed from the donors: young (average approximately 15 years), middle-aged (around 40), aged (62) and long-lived (roughly 81). Donors of different ages were randomly distributed across sequencing lanes to avoid experimental bias. Using the same blood draw, the study looked at two additional independent replicas of 1 million unique cDNA reads for two donors, one aged 18 to 30 and the other aged 80 or older.

Summary of the overall study and its limitations: Compared with the aged group, the long-lived group had more naive CD4+ T cells, fewer expanded clones and increased TCR diversity, suggesting age selection. There was a strong correlation between observed TCR beta diversity and the percentage of naive T cells measured by flow cytometry. As age increased, observed TCR beta diversity per million T cells dropped in a roughly linear way, and a significant reduction was already evident by age 40. The CMV infection status of donors was not known, potentially confounding age-related changes in expanded clonotypes. Because profiling used bulk unsorted PBMCs, naive and antigen-experienced compartments could not be compared conclusively. Estimates of total diversity based on one million sequenced T cells were considered lower bounds and underestimates.

Libraries came from 5' RACE. The data were produced on an Illumina HiSeq 2500. A second about 7 to 12 cycle PCR used a sample-barcoded 5' primer and a J-beta primer mix. A unique molecular identifier was introduced onto each TCR beta cDNA molecule by a template-switch 5' adaptor carrying 12 random nucleotides. Each sample yielded at least 2.5 million CDR3-containing paired-end reads. All of the RNA was converted into first-strand cDNA using the Mint cDNA synthesis kit, with a TRBC-specific oligonucleotide serving as the primer. Following uracil-DNA glycosylase treatment, all cDNA underwent a first 18-cycle PCR with the universal primers M1SS and BC2_uni_R. Concerning the study's data processing: For normalization, 1 million high-quality reads, each with a distinct molecular identifier, were randomly selected from each sample. Reads with shared molecular identifiers were discarded instead of being binned into consensus sequences. MiTCR, set to a Q25 quality threshold and the strictest error-elimination algorithm, was used for CDR3 identification, clonotype clustering and error correction. A nonparametric unseen species model using Euler transformation provided a lower-bound estimate of total TCR beta diversity. TCRdb ran its own pipeline on the public reads, namely fastp trimming at Q25 and MiXCR clone calling, and kept in-frame beta chains. Entries that share a CDR3 protein sequence are merged under the most common genes and DNA. TCRdb, not the authors, supplied the V and J calls. Across this sample there are over 1.5 million distinct CDR3 sequences, with approximately 50% seen only once. Jointly, the top ten make up about 2.1% of the sample.

The CDR1 and CDR2 encoded by the germline V gene are SGHRS and YFSETQ. From V the trimming removes 2 bases and from J it removes 5 bases, while the gene matches leave 3 bases of the junction unaccounted for. The CDR3 runs 14 amino acids, cysteine and phenylalanine included. Only the CDR3 region is kept as DNA, spanning 42 bases read in frame from base 1. The donors were 40 or so Caucasian individuals from Russia, aged 6 to 90 years, who were systemically healthy. Around 10 milliliters of peripheral blood were collected from each donor into EDTA-treated Vacutainer tubes. PBMCs were isolated by Ficoll-Paque density-gradient centrifugation, with at least 6 million obtained per sample. Total RNA was extracted from PBMCs with Trizol reagent, with at least 5.5 micrograms obtained per sample. For every donor, flow cytometry on a PBMC aliquot measured the percentage of naive CD45RAhigh/CD27high T cells.

The TCR comes from a woman in her thirties or forties in good health. Rearrangement joined TRBV5-1 to TRBJ2-3, and TRBD2 matches 9 of the central bases. What was sequenced was blood. The CDR3 protein is CASSLRAGGDTQYF. The nucleotide sequence reads TGCGCCAGCAGCTTACGAGCGGGGGGAGATACGCAGTATTTT.